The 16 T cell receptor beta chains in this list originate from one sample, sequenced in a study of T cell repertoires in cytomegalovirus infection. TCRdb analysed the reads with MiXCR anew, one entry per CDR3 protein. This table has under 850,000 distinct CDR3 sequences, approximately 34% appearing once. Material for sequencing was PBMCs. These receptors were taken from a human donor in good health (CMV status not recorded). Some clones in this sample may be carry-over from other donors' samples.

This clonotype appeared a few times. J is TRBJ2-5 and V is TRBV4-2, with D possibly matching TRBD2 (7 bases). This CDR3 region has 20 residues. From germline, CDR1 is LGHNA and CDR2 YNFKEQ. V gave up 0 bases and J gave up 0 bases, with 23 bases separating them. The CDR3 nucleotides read TGTGCCAGCAGCCAAGATTCGTTGGGGAGGGGGTTGGGGAACCAAGAGACCCAGTACTTC. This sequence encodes CASSQDSLGRGLGNQETQYF.

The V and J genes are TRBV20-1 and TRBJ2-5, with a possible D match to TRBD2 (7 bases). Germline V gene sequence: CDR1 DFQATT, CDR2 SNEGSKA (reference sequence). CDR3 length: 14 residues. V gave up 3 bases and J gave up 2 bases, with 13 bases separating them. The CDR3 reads CSASTGTTQETQYF. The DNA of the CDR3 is TGCAGTGCTAGCACAGGGACTACGCAAGAGACCCAGTACTTC.

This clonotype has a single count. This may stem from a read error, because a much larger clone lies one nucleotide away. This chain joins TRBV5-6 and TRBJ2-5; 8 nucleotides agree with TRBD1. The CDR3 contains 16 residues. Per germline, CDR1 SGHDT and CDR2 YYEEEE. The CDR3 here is CVSSGPLTGVQETQYF. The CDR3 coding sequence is TGTGTCAGCAGCGGCCCCCTGACAGGGGTCCAAGAGACCCAGTACTTC.

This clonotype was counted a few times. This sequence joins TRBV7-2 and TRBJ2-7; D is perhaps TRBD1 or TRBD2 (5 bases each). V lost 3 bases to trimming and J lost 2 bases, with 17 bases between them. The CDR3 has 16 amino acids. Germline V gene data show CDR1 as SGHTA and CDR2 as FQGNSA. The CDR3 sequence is CASSLGSLGETYEQYF. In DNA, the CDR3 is TGTGCCAGCAGCTTGGGTTCGTTGGGGGAAACCTACGAGCAGTACTTC.

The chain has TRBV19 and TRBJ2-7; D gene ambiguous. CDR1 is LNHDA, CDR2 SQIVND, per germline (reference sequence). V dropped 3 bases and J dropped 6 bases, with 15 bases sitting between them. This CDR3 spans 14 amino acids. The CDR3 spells CASSMGPGGVEQYF. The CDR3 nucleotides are TGTGCCAGTAGTATGGGTCCAGGTGGTGTCGAGCAGTACTTC.

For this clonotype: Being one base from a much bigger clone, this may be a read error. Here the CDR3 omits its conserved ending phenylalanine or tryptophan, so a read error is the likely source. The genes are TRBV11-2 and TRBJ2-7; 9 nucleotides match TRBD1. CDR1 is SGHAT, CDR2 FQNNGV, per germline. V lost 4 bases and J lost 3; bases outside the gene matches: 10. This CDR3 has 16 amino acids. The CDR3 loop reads CASSSLRGQGFYEQYL. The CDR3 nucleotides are TGTGCCAGCAGCTCCCTCCGTGGACAGGGGTTCTACGAGCAGTACTTA.

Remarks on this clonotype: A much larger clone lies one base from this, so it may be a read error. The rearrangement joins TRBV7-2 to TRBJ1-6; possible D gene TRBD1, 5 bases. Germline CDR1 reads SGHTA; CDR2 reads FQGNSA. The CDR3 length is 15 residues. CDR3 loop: CSSSGRVLYNSPLHF. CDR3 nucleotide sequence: TGTTCCAGCAGCGGCAGGGTTCTCTATAATTCACCCCTCCACTTT.

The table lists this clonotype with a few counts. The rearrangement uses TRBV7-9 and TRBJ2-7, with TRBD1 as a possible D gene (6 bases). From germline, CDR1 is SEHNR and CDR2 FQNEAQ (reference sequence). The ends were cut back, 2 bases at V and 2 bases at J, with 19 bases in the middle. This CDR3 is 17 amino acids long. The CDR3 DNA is TGTGCCAGCAGCTTAACTACGGGACACAATCTCCCCTACGAGCAGTACTTC. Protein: CASSLTTGHNLPYEQYF. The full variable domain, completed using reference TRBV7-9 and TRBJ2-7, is DTGVSQNPRHKITKRGQNVTFRCDPISEHNRLYWYRQTLGQGPEFLTYFQNEAQLEKSRLLSDRFSAERPKGSFSTLEIQRTEQGDSAMYLCASSLTTGHNLPYEQYFGPGTRLTVT.

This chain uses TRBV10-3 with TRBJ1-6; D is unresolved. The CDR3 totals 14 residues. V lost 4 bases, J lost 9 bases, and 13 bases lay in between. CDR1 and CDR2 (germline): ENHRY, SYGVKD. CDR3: CAISGTESTSPLHF. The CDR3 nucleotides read TGTGCCATCAGTGGAACAGAATCAACTTCACCCCTCCACTTT.

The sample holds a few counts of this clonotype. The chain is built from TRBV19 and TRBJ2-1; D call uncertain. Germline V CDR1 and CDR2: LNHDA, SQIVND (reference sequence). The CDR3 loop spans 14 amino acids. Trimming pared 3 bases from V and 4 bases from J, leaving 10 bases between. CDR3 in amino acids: CASSMKGPYNEQFF. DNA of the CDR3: TGTGCCAGTAGTATGAAAGGACCGTACAATGAGCAGTTCTTC.

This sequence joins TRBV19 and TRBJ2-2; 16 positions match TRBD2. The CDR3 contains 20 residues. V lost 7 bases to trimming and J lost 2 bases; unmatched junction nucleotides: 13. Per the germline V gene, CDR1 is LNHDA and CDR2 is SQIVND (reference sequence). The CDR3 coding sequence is TGTGCCAGTATCGGGGGACTAGCGGGAGGGATTAACCCTAACACCGGGGAGCTGTTTTTT. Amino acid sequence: CASIGGLAGGINPNTGELFF.

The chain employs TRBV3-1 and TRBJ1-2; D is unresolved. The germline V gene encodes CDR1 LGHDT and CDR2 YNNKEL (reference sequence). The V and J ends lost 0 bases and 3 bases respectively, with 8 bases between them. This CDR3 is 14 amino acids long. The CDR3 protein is CASSQEPVDYGYTF. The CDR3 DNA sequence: TGTGCCAGCAGCCAAGAACCGGTCGACTATGGCTACACCTTC. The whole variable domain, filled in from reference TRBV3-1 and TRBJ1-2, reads DTAVSQTPKYLVTQMGNDKSIKCEQNLGHDTMYWYKQDSKKFLKIMFSYNNKELIINETVPNRFSPKSPDKAHLNLHINSLELGDSAVYFCASSQEPVDYGYTFGSGTRLTVV.

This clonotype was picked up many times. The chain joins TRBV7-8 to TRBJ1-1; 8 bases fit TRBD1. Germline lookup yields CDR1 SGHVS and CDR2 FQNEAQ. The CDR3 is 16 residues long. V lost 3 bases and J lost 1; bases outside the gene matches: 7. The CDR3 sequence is CASSFRTGKGNTEAFF. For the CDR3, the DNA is TGTGCCAGCAGCTTTAGGACAGGGAAGGGGAACACTGAAGCTTTCTTT.

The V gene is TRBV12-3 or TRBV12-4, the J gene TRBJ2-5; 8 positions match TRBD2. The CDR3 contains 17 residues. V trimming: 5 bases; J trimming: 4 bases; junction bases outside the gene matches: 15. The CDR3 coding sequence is TGTGCCAGCAGTCATAGCGGGATACTGAGAGGGTCAGAGACCCAGTACTTC. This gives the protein CASSHSGILRGSETQYF.

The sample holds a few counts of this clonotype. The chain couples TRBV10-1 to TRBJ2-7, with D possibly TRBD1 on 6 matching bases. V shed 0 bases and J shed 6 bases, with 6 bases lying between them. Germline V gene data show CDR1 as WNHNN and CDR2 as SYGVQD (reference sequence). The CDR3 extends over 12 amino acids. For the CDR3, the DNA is TGCGCCAGCAGTGAGTCAGGGGGCGAGCAGTACTTC. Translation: CASSESGGEQYF.

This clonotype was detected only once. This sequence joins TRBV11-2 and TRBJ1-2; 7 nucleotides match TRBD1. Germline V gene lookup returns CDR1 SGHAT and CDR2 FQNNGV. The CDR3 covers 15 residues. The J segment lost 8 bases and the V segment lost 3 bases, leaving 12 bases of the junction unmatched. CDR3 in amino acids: CASSLTGSSVKGYTF. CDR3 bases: TGTGCCAGCAGCTTGACAGGGTCGTCGGTTAAGGGCTACACCTTC.